This T cell receptor (beta chain) was documented in a study of T-cell reconstitution after alpha-beta-depleted transplantation in children. Whole-study findings and limits: It was surviving recipient T cells and thymic progenitors that gave some patients high TCRbeta diversity at day 60. Several hundred expanded graft clones reportedly supplied alpha-beta T cells about two months after transplant. T-cell counts and diversity at one year post-transplant came mainly from newly produced T cells.

This clonotype was seen repeatedly, ten times or more. The antigen is undetermined. Unique molecular identifiers were incorporated into the prepared TCRbeta library. A single record per CDR3 protein comes from TCRdb applying MiXCR to the PCR reads. The data contain roughly 120,000 distinct CDR3 sequences, 23% of them seen just once; the ten biggest clones take up roughly 10%. This receptor was taken from a male patient between 2 and 10 years old who had a stem cell transplant for chronic granulomatous disease, so the T cells may come from the graft donor. Material: PBMCs, mostly from graft donor cells, obtained 180 days after TCRalphabeta/CD19-depleted stem cell transplant.

CDR3 in amino acids: CSVEDLRRNQETQYF. For the CDR3, the DNA is TGCAGCGTTGAAGATCTGCGTCGGAACCAAGAGACCCAGTACTTC. The V and J genes are TRBV29-1 and TRBJ2-5; D is unclear. This CDR3 is built from 15 residues. The V end was cut by 0 bases, the J end by 0 bases, with 11 bases between. Germline lookup yields CDR1 SQVTM and CDR2 ANQGSEA.